Listed below are T cell receptor beta chains from one sample, sequenced in a study of vaccination and CD4 T cells after COVID-19. Their antigen targets remain unknown. TCRdb ran MiXCR on the PCR reads and lists one entry per CDR3 protein. This table holds 15,000 to 20,000 distinct CDR3 sequences, 45% to 70% found once. The material sequenced was CD4+ T cells from blood, cultured in vitro. The receptors stem from a human donor who had recovered from COVID-19. CDR3s include the opening cysteine and the closing phenylalanine or tryptophan. A D gene is named only where the DNA matches it firmly. Only part of the rows carry a size: once, few, many, or a class if the clone is expanded.

clone size | J gene | D gene | V gene | CDR3 length | CDR3 DNA | CDR3 protein
. | TRBJ2-7 | TRBD1 | TRBV11-3 | 16 | TGTGCCAGCAGCAGGACCCCGGGACAGGGTTCCTACGAGCAGTACTTC | CASSRTPGQGSYEQYF
. | TRBJ2-5 | . | TRBV4-1 | 15 | TGCGCCAGCAGCCGTACGCCTACCGGGGGAGAGACCCAGTACTTC | CASSRTPTGGETQYF
. | TRBJ2-6 | . | TRBV6-5 | 15 | TGTGCCAGCAGTTCAACAGGGTCTGGGGCCAACGTCCTGACTTTC | CASSSTGSGANVLTF
once | TRBJ2-3 | . | TRBV28 | 16 | TGTGCCAGCAGTTCTTGGGGGATGACTAGCACAGATACGCAGTATTTT | CASSSWGMTSTDTQYF
few | TRBJ1-2 | TRBD1 | TRBV5-4 | 17 | TGTGCCAGCAGCTTGGACAGGGGCCGGCCCCTTAACTATGGCTACACCTTC | CASSLDRGRPLNYGYTF
. | TRBJ2-1 | . | TRBV6-4 | 20 | TGTGCCAGCAGTCGATGGGACTCAACTACCCCGAGAGAGTCCTACAATGAGCAGTTCTTC | CASSRWDSTTPRESYNEQFF
. | TRBJ1-1 | . | TRBV28 | 15 | TGTGCCAGCAGGCCCCCCGGGCAGAGATGGACTGAAGCTTTCTTT | CASRPPGQRWTEAFF
. | TRBJ2-7 | . | TRBV19 | 15 | TGTGCCAGTAGCATGAGGACCGAAATTTCCTACGAGCAGTACTTC | CASSMRTEISYEQYF
. | TRBJ2-1 | TRBD2 | TRBV7-2 | 15 | TGTGCCAGCAGCTTAGCACTAGCGGCTTTCAATGAGCAGTTCTTC | CASSLALAAFNEQFF
. | TRBJ2-5 | TRBD1 | TRBV7-2 | 15 | TGTGCCAGCAGCAACCGACAGGGAAGGTCAGAGACCCAGTACTTC | CASSNRQGRSETQYF
. | TRBJ2-7 | . | TRBV18 | 13 | TGTGCCAGCTCACCTCAGCAGGCAGAAGAGCAGTACTTC | CASSPQQAEEQYF
once | TRBJ1-1 | TRBD1 | TRBV4-3 | 14 | TGCGCCAGCAGCCTAATACAGGGGAGCACTGAAGCTTTCTTT | CASSLIQGSTEAFF
few | TRBJ1-1 | . | TRBV11-3 | 12 | TGTGCCAGCAGCAAACGGGGCACTGAAGCTTTCTTT | CASSKRGTEAFF
. | TRBJ1-4 | . | TRBV5-1 | 15 | TGCGCCAGCAGCTTGGCCTTGGAACCTTATGAAAAACTGTTTTTT | CASSLALEPYEKLFF
. | TRBJ2-7 | . | TRBV6-5 | 12 | TGTGCCAGCAGTTCGACGATCTACGAGCAGTACTTC | CASSSTIYEQYF
. | TRBJ1-3 | . | TRBV6-2/TRBV6-3 | 17 | TGTGCCAGCAGTTACAGGAGAGGCCAGGTTCGAGGAAACACCATATATTTT | CASSYRRGQVRGNTIYF
. | TRBJ2-7 | . | TRBV19 | 14 | TGTGCCAGTAGCGGGGGGGACAGGCCCTACGAGCAGTACTTC | CASSGGDRPYEQYF
. | TRBJ1-2 | TRBD1 | TRBV7-2 | 14 | TGTGCCAGCAGCTTCAGACAGGGGGGGACTGGCTACACCTTC | CASSFRQGGTGYTF
. | TRBJ2-1 | . | TRBV7-2 | 11 | TGTGCCAGCAGCTTAGTAGGGACGCAGTTCTTC | CASSLVGTQFF
. | TRBJ2-7 | . | TRBV7-3 | 14 | TGTGCCAGCAGCTTAGGTGGACCCCGGAACGAGCAGTACTTC | CASSLGGPRNEQYF
once | TRBJ2-7 | TRBD1 | TRBV6-2/TRBV6-3 | 12 | TGTGCCAGCAGTGACAGGGGCTACGAGCAGTACTTC | CASSDRGYEQYF
once | TRBJ1-4 | . | TRBV24-1 | 16 | TGTGCCACCAGTGATCCCCGACCGGGTGTGGCTGAAAAACTGTTTTTT | CATSDPRPGVAEKLFF
. | TRBJ1-1 | . | TRBV7-2 | 14 | TGTGCCAGCAGCTTAGACGGGGACCTCACTGAAGCTTTCTTT | CASSLDGDLTEAFF
. | TRBJ2-7 | TRBD1 | TRBV7-2 | 14 | TGTGCCAGCAGCTTTAGACAGGGCTCCTACGAGCAGTACTTC | CASSFRQGSYEQYF
. | TRBJ2-5 | . | TRBV7-9 | 15 | TGTGCCAGCAGCTCCGAAATCTGCCACCAAGAGACCCAGTACTTC | CASSSEICHQETQYF
. | TRBJ2-5 | . | TRBV27 | 16 | TGTGCCAGCAGTTTCTTTGGGCAGGGGAAGGGGGAGACCCAGTACTTC | CASSFFGQGKGETQYF
. | TRBJ1-3 | . | TRBV7-9 | 14 | TGTGCCAGCAGCCCAGGCATCTCTGGAAACACCATATATTTT | CASSPGISGNTIYF
once | TRBJ1-6 | . | TRBV5-4 | 17 | TGTGCCAGCAGCTCCGGGACCCGGAGCTCCTATAATTCACCCCTCCACTTT | CASSSGTRSSYNSPLHF
. | TRBJ1-2 | TRBD1 | TRBV27 | 16 | TGTGCCAGCACCCCAACTCCGGGACAGGGTTTTTACGGCTACACCTTC | CASTPTPGQGFYGYTF
. | TRBJ2-3 | TRBD2 | TRBV2 | 20 | TGTGCCAGCAGCGGTGGAGGGCCGGGAGGACGGGGGGGCAAGTCAGATACGCAGTATTTT | CASSGGGPGGRGGKSDTQYF
few | TRBJ2-3 | TRBD2 | TRBV6-5 | 16 | TGTGCCAGCAGTTGGGGGACTAGCGGGGGCCCAGATACGCAGTATTTT | CASSWGTSGGPDTQYF
. | TRBJ2-2 | . | TRBV7-9 | 12 | TGTGCCAGCAGCTACTACACCGGGGAGCTGTTTTTT | CASSYYTGELFF
few | TRBJ2-2 | . | TRBV19 | 13 | TGTGCCAGTAGTATAGTGTTCACCGGGGAGCTGTTTTTT | CASSIVFTGELFF
. | TRBJ1-2 | . | TRBV28 | 13 | TGTGCCAGCAGTTTGAGGGTTAACTATGGCTACACCTTC | CASSLRVNYGYTF
. | TRBJ1-2 | . | TRBV7-2 | 14 | TGTGCCAGCAGCTCCTCGAGGGGGGGAACTGGCTACACCTTC | CASSSSRGGTGYTF
. | TRBJ1-1 | TRBD1 | TRBV7-8 | 18 | TGTGCCAGCAGCTTACCGGACAGGGGAGGAATTTTGAACACTGAAGCTTTCTTT | CASSLPDRGGILNTEAFF
. | TRBJ2-5 | TRBD2 | TRBV12-5 | 17 | TGTGCTAGTGGTTTGGTACTCCGGGGGGGTCGTGGTGAGACCCAGTACTTC | CASGLVLRGGRGETQYF
. | TRBJ1-2 | . | TRBV30 | 16 | TGTGCCTGGAGTGTATCCCGGCAGCAATCGAACTATGGCTACACCTTC | CAWSVSRQQSNYGYTF
once | TRBJ2-1 | . | TRBV27 | 15 | TGTGCCAGCAGTCCCCAGAGAGGACCCAACAATGAGCAGTTCTTC | CASSPQRGPNNEQFF
. | TRBJ2-3 | . | TRBV24-1 | 12 | TGTGCCACCAGTGACCTCGTAGATACGCAGTATTTT | CATSDLVDTQYF
few | TRBJ2-2 | . | TRBV19 | 12 | TGTGCCAGTAGTATAGGGACCGGGGAGCTGTTTTTT | CASSIGTGELFF
. | TRBJ1-1 | . | TRBV19 | 13 | TGTGCCAGTAGGATTGGGACGAACACTGAAGCTTTCTTT | CASRIGTNTEAFF
. | TRBJ2-7 | . | TRBV7-8 | 15 | TGTGCCAGCAGCTTAGCGGGGGGACCCCTCGGCGAGCAGTACTTC | CASSLAGGPLGEQYF
. | TRBJ1-2 | TRBD1 | TRBV7-8 | 13 | TGTGCCAGCAGCCTCGACAGGGTTCGTGGCTACACCTTC | CASSLDRVRGYTF
. | TRBJ2-5 | TRBD2 | TRBV20-1 | 14 | TGCAGTGCTAGAGAAGCGGGAGCGGTGAAGACCCAGTACTTC | CSAREAGAVKTQYF
. | TRBJ1-5 | . | TRBV6-1 | 12 | TGTGCCAGCAGTGAAATGTATCAGCCCCAGCATTTT | CASSEMYQPQHF
few | TRBJ2-5 | . | TRBV11-3 | 16 | TGTGCCAGCAGCTTAGACGAAGTTAGGGGGGAAGAGACCCAGTACTTC | CASSLDEVRGEETQYF
few | TRBJ1-2 | TRBD1 | TRBV2 | 14 | TGTGCCAGCAGTCCCCCCGGACAGGTCTATGGCTACACCTTC | CASSPPGQVYGYTF
. | TRBJ1-1 | TRBD1 | TRBV20-1 | 14 | TGCAGTGCAGAGATGGGACAGGGTGGCGGTGAAGCTTTCTTT | CSAEMGQGGGEAFF
few | TRBJ1-2 | . | TRBV27 | 12 | TGTGCCAGCAAGACGGGGGCGGTTGGCTACACCTTC | CASKTGAVGYTF
few | TRBJ1-5 | TRBD1 | TRBV20-1 | 16 | TGCGGGACCGGGACAGGGATACAATTAAGCAATCAGCCCCAGCATTTT | CGTGTGIQLSNQPQHF
. | TRBJ2-1 | TRBD1 | TRBV20-1 | 14 | TGCAGTGCTAGTCTCAGGGGGTCCTACAATGAGCAGTTCTTC | CSASLRGSYNEQFF
once | TRBJ2-7 | TRBD1 | TRBV29-1 | 12 | TGCAGCGTCGCGGGACAGGGCTACGAGCAGTACTTC | CSVAGQGYEQYF